What follows are 4 T cell receptor beta chains derived from one specimen sequenced in a study of blood T cell repertoires in COVID-19. Sequenced by immunoSEQ multiplex PCR; TCRdb stores in-frame clones only, minus some. Of approximately 400,000 clones in the sample, 80% to 90% were seen once. The sample was peripheral blood. These TCRs come from a man aged 40-49 years with acute or convalescent COVID-19.

This rearrangement joins TRBV7-9 to TRBJ2-7; TRBD2 aligns across 7 bases. The CDR3 length is 14 residues. Germline assignment: CDR1 SEHNR and CDR2 FQNEAQ (reference sequence). Trimming at V came to 1 base and at J to 2 bases, leaving 2 bases not matched to a gene. This CDR3 reads CASSLESGAYEQYF. CDR3 nucleotide sequence: TGTGCCAGCAGCTTAGAAAGCGGGGCCTACGAGCAGTACTTC. Supplemented by reference TRBV7-9 and TRBJ2-7, the full variable domain reads DTGVSQNPRHKITKRGQNVTFRCDPISEHNRLYWYRQTLGQGPEFLTYFQNEAQLEKSRLLSDRFSAERPKGSFSTLEIQRTEQGDSAMYLCASSLESGAYEQYFGPGTRLTVT.

The chain links TRBV9 to TRBJ1-6; maybe TRBD1 (5 bases). V shed 0 bases and J shed 4 bases, with 11 bases lying between them. This CDR3 comprises 16 residues. CDR1 SGDLS and CDR2 YYNGEE come from the germline V gene. CDR3 sequence: CASSVDGAGYNSPLHF. The CDR3 DNA is TGTGCCAGCAGCGTAGATGGGGCTGGATATAATTCACCCCTCCACTTT.

V gene TRBV3-1 (or the pseudogene TRBV3-2) combines with J gene TRBJ2-7; maybe TRBD1 (5 bases). The CDR3 consists of 14 residues. Trimming shortened V by 4 bases and J by 3 bases, and 13 bases separated the two germline ends. The V gene's germline CDR1 is LGHDT and CDR2 YNNKEL (reference sequence). The CDR3 coding sequence is TGTGCCAGCAGCCGGTGGGGCTCTCGCTACGAGCAGTACTTC. This encodes CASSRWGSRYEQYF.

This clone was seen just once. This chain uses TRBV24-1 with TRBJ2-3; TRBD2 matches at 9 bases. The length of the CDR3 is 15 residues. Germline assignment: CDR1 KGHDR and CDR2 SFDVKD. With 5 bases clipped from V and 7 bases from J, the junction kept 9 bases outside the gene matches. The CDR3 is CATSGTWTSVNTQYF. The CDR3 DNA is TGTGCCACCAGTGGGACCTGGACTAGCGTAAATACGCAGTATTTT.